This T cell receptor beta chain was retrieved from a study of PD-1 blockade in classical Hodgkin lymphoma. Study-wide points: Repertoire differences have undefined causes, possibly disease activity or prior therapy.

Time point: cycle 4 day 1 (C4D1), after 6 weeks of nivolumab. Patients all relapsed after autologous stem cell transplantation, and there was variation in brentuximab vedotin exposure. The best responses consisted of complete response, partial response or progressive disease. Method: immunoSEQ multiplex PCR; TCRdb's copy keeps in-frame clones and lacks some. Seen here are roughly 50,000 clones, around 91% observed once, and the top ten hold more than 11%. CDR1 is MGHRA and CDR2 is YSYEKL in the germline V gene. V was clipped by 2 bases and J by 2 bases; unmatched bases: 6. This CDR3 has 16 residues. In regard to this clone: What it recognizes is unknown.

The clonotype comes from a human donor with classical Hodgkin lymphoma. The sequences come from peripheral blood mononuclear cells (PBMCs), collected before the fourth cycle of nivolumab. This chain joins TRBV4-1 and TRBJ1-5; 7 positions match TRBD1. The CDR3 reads CASSQSGQLGNQPQHF. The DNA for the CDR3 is TGCGCCAGCAGCCAATCGGGACAGCTTGGCAATCAGCCCCAGCATTTT.